The rows below give T cell receptor beta chains drawn from one sample of a study of blood T cell repertoires in COVID-19. Sequencing was performed with immunoSEQ multiplex PCR; in TCRdb, only in-frame clones are kept and a portion is missing. The profile shows 25,000 or so clones, 70% to 90% of them singletons. The specimen was peripheral blood. Receptor source: a woman older than 75 with active or convalescent COVID-19. Both conserved end residues are part of each CDR3. The D gene is left open where the match is weak. Not every row has a clone size; where given, it reads once, few, many or a size class.

v_gene: TRBV2
j_gene: TRBJ1-2
abundance: once
d_gene: .
CDR3nt: TGTGCCAGCAGCCCGTTTTTCTATGGCTACACCTTC
CDR3aa: CASSPFFYGYTF

v_gene: TRBV27
j_gene: TRBJ1-5
abundance: .
d_gene: .
CDR3nt: TGTGCCAGCAGTTCGCGGGAACAGCCCCAGCATTTT
CDR3aa: CASSSREQPQHF

v_gene: TRBV18
j_gene: TRBJ1-1
abundance: .
d_gene: .
CDR3nt: TGTGCCAGCTCACCACCCAGTGGCGGGTCGAACACTGAAGCTTTCTTT
CDR3aa: CASSPPSGGSNTEAFF

v_gene: TRBV11-2
j_gene: TRBJ2-3
abundance: .
d_gene: TRBD2
CDR3nt: TGTGCCAGCAGCTTCCGGTCGCTAGCGGGAAGTGGCACAGATACGCAGTATTTT
CDR3aa: CASSFRSLAGSGTDTQYF

v_gene: TRBV5-5
j_gene: TRBJ1-5
abundance: .
d_gene: .
CDR3nt: TGTGCCAGCAGCTTGTCGCACAGCTCTTATAGCAATCAGCCCCAGCATTTT
CDR3aa: CASSLSHSSYSNQPQHF

v_gene: TRBV29-1
j_gene: TRBJ2-5
abundance: .
d_gene: TRBD1
CDR3nt: TGCAGCGTTGAAAGGGACAGATCTAGTGGCCAGTACTTC
CDR3aa: CSVERDRSSGQYF

v_gene: TRBV2
j_gene: TRBJ2-1
abundance: few
d_gene: .
CDR3nt: TGTGCCAGCATTATCGGGACTCCCTCCTACAATGAGCAGTTCTTC
CDR3aa: CASIIGTPSYNEQFF

v_gene: TRBV5-1
j_gene: TRBJ1-1
abundance: .
d_gene: .
CDR3nt: TGCGCCAGCAGCCCCCGGACAGAGAACACTGAAGCTTTCTTT
CDR3aa: CASSPRTENTEAFF

v_gene: TRBV5-7
j_gene: TRBJ2-7
abundance: .
d_gene: .
CDR3nt: TGTGCCAGCACGCGACCCGGGTGTAGCCGTGCTCCCTACGAGCAGTACTTC
CDR3aa: CASTRPGCSRAPYEQYF

v_gene: TRBV6-7
j_gene: TRBJ2-1
abundance: .
d_gene: .
CDR3nt: TGTGCCAGCAGTTACTCAAGGCTAGCGTCCTACAATGAGCAGTTCTTC
CDR3aa: CASSYSRLASYNEQFF

v_gene: TRBV14
j_gene: TRBJ1-4
abundance: .
d_gene: .
CDR3nt: TGTGCCAGCAGCCAGGGGCGTCTTAGTGAAAAACTGTTTTTT
CDR3aa: CASSQGRLSEKLFF

v_gene: TRBV30
j_gene: TRBJ1-2
abundance: .
d_gene: .
CDR3nt: TGTGCCTGGAGAGGTCAGGCGTTAGGAGGCTACACCTTC
CDR3aa: CAWRGQALGGYTF

v_gene: TRBV27
j_gene: TRBJ1-1
abundance: .
d_gene: .
CDR3nt: TGTGCCAGCAGTTTCGGGGGAATGAACACTGAAGCTTTCTTT
CDR3aa: CASSFGGMNTEAFF

v_gene: TRBV27
j_gene: TRBJ1-1
abundance: .
d_gene: TRBD1
CDR3nt: TGTGCCAGCAGTTTTGCGGCAGGGGGCGCGGTCACTGAAGCTTTCTTT
CDR3aa: CASSFAAGGAVTEAFF

v_gene: TRBV4-3
j_gene: TRBJ2-2
abundance: .
d_gene: TRBD2
CDR3nt: TGCGCCAGCAGCCAATGGGGCGGCGGGGGGGTGGTCACCGGGGAGCTGTTTTTT
CDR3aa: CASSQWGGGGVVTGELFF

v_gene: TRBV5-5
j_gene: TRBJ1-2
abundance: .
d_gene: .
CDR3nt: TGTGCCAGCAGCTTGTACGGGGGGAACTATGGCTACACCTTC
CDR3aa: CASSLYGGNYGYTF

v_gene: TRBV5-4
j_gene: TRBJ1-4
abundance: .
d_gene: .
CDR3nt: TGTGCCAGCAGCTTGCGTAGTGGTGTTGAAAAACTGTTTTTT
CDR3aa: CASSLRSGVEKLFF

v_gene: TRBV7-9
j_gene: TRBJ2-7
abundance: .
d_gene: TRBD2
CDR3nt: TGTGCCAGCAGCTTCATCAGCGGGAGGATGGACGAGCAGTACTTC
CDR3aa: CASSFISGRMDEQYF

v_gene: TRBV5-1
j_gene: TRBJ1-1
abundance: few
d_gene: .
CDR3nt: TGCGCCAGCAGCCTCCGGGACACTGAAGCTTTCTTT
CDR3aa: CASSLRDTEAFF

v_gene: TRBV7-9
j_gene: TRBJ2-7
abundance: few
d_gene: TRBD2
CDR3nt: TGTGCCAGCAGCTTAGGTCCCGGGAGGCGCAACTACGAGCAGTACTTC
CDR3aa: CASSLGPGRRNYEQYF

v_gene: TRBV5-6
j_gene: TRBJ2-3
abundance: .
d_gene: .
CDR3nt: TGTGCCAGCAGCTTGTTGTCTAGCACAGATACGCAGTATTTT
CDR3aa: CASSLLSSTDTQYF

v_gene: TRBV5-8
j_gene: TRBJ2-1
abundance: .
d_gene: TRBD2
CDR3nt: TGTGCCAGCGGGGTATTAGGACTAGCCGGCAATGAGCAGTTCTTC
CDR3aa: CASGVLGLAGNEQFF

v_gene: TRBV24-1
j_gene: TRBJ1-2
abundance: once
d_gene: .
CDR3nt: TGTGCCACCAGTAGAGACAGTCTTAACTATGGCTACACCTTC
CDR3aa: CATSRDSLNYGYTF

v_gene: TRBV19
j_gene: TRBJ2-3
abundance: .
d_gene: TRBD2
CDR3nt: TGTGCCAGTAGTATAGGGTCTTCGGGGGGGTATGATACGCAGTATTTT
CDR3aa: CASSIGSSGGYDTQYF

v_gene: TRBV30
j_gene: TRBJ1-2
abundance: once
d_gene: .
CDR3nt: TGTGCCTGGAGTTTTCTGGGGAGGGATGGCTACACCTTC
CDR3aa: CAWSFLGRDGYTF

v_gene: TRBV6-5
j_gene: TRBJ1-1
abundance: .
d_gene: .
CDR3nt: TGTGCCAGCAGTTACGGAGACAGGCGCAACACTGAAGCTTTCTTT
CDR3aa: CASSYGDRRNTEAFF

v_gene: TRBV29-1
j_gene: TRBJ1-3
abundance: .
d_gene: TRBD1
CDR3nt: TGCAGCGCGTCCGGCGCAGGGGGTGGAAACACCATATATTTT
CDR3aa: CSASGAGGGNTIYF

v_gene: TRBV27
j_gene: TRBJ1-5
abundance: .
d_gene: TRBD1
CDR3nt: TGTGCCAGCAGTCGGGACAGGGGGAATCAGCCCCAGCATTTT
CDR3aa: CASSRDRGNQPQHF

v_gene: TRBV27
j_gene: TRBJ1-1
abundance: .
d_gene: .
CDR3nt: TGTGCCAGCAGGCGGGGGGAGTTCACTGAAGCTTTCTTT
CDR3aa: CASRRGEFTEAFF

v_gene: TRBV19
j_gene: TRBJ1-5
abundance: .
d_gene: TRBD1
CDR3nt: TGTGCCAGTAGTCTGATCACACGGGACAGGCGTGGAGGGCCCCAGCATTTT
CDR3aa: CASSLITRDRRGGPQHF

v_gene: TRBV24-1
j_gene: TRBJ1-2
abundance: .
d_gene: TRBD1
CDR3nt: TGTGCCACCAGTGACCCCGGCGGACAGGGAGCTAACTATGGCTACACCTTC
CDR3aa: CATSDPGGQGANYGYTF

v_gene: TRBV14
j_gene: TRBJ1-1
abundance: .
d_gene: .
CDR3nt: TGTGCCAGCAGCCAGGAAGGGAGCACTGAAGCTTTCTTT
CDR3aa: CASSQEGSTEAFF

v_gene: TRBV3-1/TRBV3-2
j_gene: TRBJ2-1
abundance: .
d_gene: TRBD1
CDR3nt: TGTGCCAGCAGCAAGGACAGGTGGGGTAATGAGCAGTTCTTC
CDR3aa: CASSKDRWGNEQFF